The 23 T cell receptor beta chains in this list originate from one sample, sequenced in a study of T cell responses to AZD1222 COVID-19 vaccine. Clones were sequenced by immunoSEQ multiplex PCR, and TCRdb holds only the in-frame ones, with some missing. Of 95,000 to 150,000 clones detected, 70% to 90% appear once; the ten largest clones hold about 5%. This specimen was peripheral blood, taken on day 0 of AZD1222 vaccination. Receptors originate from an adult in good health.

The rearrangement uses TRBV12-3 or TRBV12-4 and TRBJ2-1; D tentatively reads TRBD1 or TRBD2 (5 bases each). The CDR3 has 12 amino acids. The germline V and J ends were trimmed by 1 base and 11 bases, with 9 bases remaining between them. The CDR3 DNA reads TGTGCCAGCAGTTTAGGGTCGGGACAGCAGTTCTTC. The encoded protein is CASSLGSGQQFF.

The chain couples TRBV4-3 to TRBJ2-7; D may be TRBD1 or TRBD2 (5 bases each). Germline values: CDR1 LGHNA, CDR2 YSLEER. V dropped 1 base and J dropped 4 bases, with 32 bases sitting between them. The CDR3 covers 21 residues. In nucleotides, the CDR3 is TGCGCCAGCAGCCAAGTGACCAAAGGACGGGGCAGAGCGCGGGTTAGTTACGAGCAGTACTTC. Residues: CASSQVTKGRGRARVSYEQYF.

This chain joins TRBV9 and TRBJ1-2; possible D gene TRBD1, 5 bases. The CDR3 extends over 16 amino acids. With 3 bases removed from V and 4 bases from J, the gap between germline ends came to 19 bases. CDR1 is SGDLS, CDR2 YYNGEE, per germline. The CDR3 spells CASSGGQGTSVYGYTF. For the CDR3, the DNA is TGTGCCAGCAGCGGCGGGCAGGGTACATCTGTCTATGGCTACACCTTC.

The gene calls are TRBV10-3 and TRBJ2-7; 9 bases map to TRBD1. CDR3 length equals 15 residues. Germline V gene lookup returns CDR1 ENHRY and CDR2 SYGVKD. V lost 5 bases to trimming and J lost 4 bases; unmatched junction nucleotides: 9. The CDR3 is CAISPSGQGKYEQYF. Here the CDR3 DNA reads TGTGCCATCAGTCCCTCGGGACAGGGAAAGTACGAGCAGTACTTC.

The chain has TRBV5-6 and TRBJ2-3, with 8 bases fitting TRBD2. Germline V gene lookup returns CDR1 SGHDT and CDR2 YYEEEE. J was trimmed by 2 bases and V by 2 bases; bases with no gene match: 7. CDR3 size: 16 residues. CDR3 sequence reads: CASSLLAGGFTDTQYF. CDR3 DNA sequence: TGTGCCAGCAGCTTATTGGCGGGGGGATTCACAGATACGCAGTATTTT.

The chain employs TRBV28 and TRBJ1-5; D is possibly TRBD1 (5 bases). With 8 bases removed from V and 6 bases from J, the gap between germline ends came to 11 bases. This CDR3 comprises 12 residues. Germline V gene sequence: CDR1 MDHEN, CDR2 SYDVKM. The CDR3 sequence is CASGAFLQPQHF. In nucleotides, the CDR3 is TGTGCCAGCGGGGCATTTCTTCAGCCCCAGCATTTT.

The CDR3 bases are TGTGCCAGCAGTGTAGGGACCTACCCGGAGCTTCACTACACCTTC. It encodes CASSVGTYPELHYTF. The chain links TRBV2 to TRBJ1-2; tentative D call: TRBD1 (5 bases). The ends were cut back, 4 bases at V and 10 bases at J, with 22 bases in the middle. This CDR3 has 15 amino acids. The germline V gene has CDR1 SNHLY and CDR2 FYNNEI.

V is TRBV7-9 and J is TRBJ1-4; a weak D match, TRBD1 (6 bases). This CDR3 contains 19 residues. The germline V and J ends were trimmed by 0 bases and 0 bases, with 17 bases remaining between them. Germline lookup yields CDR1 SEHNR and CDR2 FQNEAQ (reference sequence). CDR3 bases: TGTGCCAGCAGCTTAGCGGAGGGCAGGGGACGGGCAACTAATGAAAAACTGTTTTTT. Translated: CASSLAEGRGRATNEKLFF.

The CDR3 DNA reads TGTGCCAGCAGCAGGAGCGGGGGGGGTAGCACAGATACGCAGTATTTT. Translating it yields CASSRSGGGSTDTQYF. This sequence joins TRBV9 and TRBJ2-3; 10 nucleotides line up with TRBD2. The CDR3 totals 16 residues. V dropped 4 bases and J dropped 0; count of bases not matched to a gene: 5. Per germline, CDR1 SGDLS and CDR2 YYNGEE.

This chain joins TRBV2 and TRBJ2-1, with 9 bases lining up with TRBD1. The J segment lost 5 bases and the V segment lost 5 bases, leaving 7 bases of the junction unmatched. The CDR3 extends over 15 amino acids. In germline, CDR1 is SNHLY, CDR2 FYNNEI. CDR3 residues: CASSYRDRDHNEQFF. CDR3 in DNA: TGTGCCAGCAGTTACCGGGACAGGGACCACAATGAGCAGTTCTTC.

The CDR3, as DNA: TGCAGCGTTGCCCCACTGATCACAGATACGCAGTATTTT. As protein: CSVAPLITDTQYF. This chain connects TRBV29-1 to TRBJ2-3, with unresolved D. Germline CDR1 and CDR2: SQVTM and ANQGSEA. Deletions cut 4 bases from V and 2 bases from J, with 10 bases between. The CDR3 is made up of 13 amino acids.

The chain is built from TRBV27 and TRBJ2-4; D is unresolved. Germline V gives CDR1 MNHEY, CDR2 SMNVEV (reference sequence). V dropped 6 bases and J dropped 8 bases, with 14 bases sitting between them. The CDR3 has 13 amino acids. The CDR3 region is CASSTLREDIQYF. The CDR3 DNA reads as TGTGCCAGCAGCACGTTACGAGAGGACATTCAGTACTTC.

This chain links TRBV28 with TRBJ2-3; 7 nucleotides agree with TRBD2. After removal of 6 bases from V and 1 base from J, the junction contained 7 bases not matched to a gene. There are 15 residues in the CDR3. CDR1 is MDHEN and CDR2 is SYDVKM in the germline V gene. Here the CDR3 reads CASREWGLRTDTQYF. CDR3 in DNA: TGTGCCAGCAGGGAATGGGGACTACGCACAGATACGCAGTATTTT.

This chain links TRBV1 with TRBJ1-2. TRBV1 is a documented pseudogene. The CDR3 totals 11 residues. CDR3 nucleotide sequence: TGCACCAGCAGCCGAGAGGGTGGCTACACCTTC. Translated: CTSSREGGYTF.

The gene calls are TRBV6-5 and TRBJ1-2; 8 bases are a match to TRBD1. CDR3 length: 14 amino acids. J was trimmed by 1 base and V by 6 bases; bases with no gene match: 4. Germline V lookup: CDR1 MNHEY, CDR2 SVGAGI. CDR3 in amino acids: CASSAGQDNYGYTF. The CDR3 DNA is TGTGCCAGCAGCGCGGGACAGGATAACTATGGCTACACCTTC.

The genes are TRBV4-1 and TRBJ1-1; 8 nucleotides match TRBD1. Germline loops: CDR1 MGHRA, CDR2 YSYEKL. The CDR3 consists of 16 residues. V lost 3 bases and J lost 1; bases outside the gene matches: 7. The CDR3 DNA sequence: TGCGCCAGCAGCCAGGAAACCGGGACAGGGAACACTGAAGCTTTCTTT. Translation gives CASSQETGTGNTEAFF.

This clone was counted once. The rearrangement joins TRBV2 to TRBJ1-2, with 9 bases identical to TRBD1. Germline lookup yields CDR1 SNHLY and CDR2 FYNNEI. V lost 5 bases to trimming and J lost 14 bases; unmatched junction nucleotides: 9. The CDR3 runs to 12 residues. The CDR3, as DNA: TGTGCCAGCAGTCGACCGGGACAGGGAAAGACCTTC. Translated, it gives CASSRPGQGKTF. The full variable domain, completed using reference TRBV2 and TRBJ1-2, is EPEVTQTPSHQVTQMGQEVILRCVPISNHLYFYWYRQILGQKVEFLVSFYNNEISEKSEIFDDQFSVERPDGSNFTLKIRSTKLEDSAMYFCASSRPGQGKTFGSGTRLTVV.

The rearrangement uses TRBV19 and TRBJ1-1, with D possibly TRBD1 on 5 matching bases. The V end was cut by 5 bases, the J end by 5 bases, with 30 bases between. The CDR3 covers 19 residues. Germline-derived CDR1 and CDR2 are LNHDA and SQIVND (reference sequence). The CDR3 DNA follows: TGTGCCAGTAGTCCCTTGACGCTCGGTAGGGGCAGTGGTAGGACTGAAGCTTTCTTT. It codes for CASSPLTLGRGSGRTEAFF.

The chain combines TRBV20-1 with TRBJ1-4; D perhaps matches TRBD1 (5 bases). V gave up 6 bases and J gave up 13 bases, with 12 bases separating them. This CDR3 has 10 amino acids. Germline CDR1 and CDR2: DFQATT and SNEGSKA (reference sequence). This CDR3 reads CSAIGAGLFF. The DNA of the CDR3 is TGCAGTGCAATAGGGGCAGGACTGTTTTTT.

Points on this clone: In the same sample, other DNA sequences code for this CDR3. CDR3 nucleotide sequence: TGCGCCAGCAGCCCGGGACAGGGAGGCTACGAGCAGTACTTC. It codes for CASSPGQGGYEQYF. The V call is TRBV5-1, the J call TRBJ2-7; 9 bases agree with TRBD1. The CDR3 has 14 amino acids. CDR1 and CDR2 (germline): SGHRS, YFSETQ. J gave up 3 bases and V 4 bases, and 5 bases lay outside the gene matches.

The CDR3 DNA sequence: TGTGCCAGCAGCGAGGGACCCAAAGAGACCCAGTACTTC. Encoded protein: CASSEGPKETQYF. The chain employs TRBV9 and TRBJ2-5, with D perhaps given as TRBD1 or TRBD2 (5 bases each). The ends were cut back, 3 bases at V and 3 bases at J, with 9 bases in the middle. The V gene's germline CDR1 is SGDLS and CDR2 YYNGEE. The CDR3 is made up of 13 amino acids.

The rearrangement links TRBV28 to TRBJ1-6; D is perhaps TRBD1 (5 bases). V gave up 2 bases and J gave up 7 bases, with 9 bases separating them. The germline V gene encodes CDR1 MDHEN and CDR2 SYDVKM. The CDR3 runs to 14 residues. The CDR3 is CASSLAKGNSPLHF. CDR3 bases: TGTGCCAGCAGTTTAGCAAAGGGGAATTCACCCCTCCACTTT. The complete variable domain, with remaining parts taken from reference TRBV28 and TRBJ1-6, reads DVKVTQSSRYLVKRTGEKVFLECVQDMDHENMFWYRQDPGLGLRLIYFSYDVKMKEKGDIPEGYSVSREKKERFSLILESASTNQTSMYLCASSLAKGNSPLHFGNGTRLTVT.

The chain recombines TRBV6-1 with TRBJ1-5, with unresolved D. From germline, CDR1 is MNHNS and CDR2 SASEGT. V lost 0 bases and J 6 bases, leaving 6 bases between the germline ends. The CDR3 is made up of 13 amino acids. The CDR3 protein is CASSEARSQPQHF. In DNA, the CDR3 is TGTGCCAGCAGTGAAGCGCGTAGTCAGCCCCAGCATTTT.